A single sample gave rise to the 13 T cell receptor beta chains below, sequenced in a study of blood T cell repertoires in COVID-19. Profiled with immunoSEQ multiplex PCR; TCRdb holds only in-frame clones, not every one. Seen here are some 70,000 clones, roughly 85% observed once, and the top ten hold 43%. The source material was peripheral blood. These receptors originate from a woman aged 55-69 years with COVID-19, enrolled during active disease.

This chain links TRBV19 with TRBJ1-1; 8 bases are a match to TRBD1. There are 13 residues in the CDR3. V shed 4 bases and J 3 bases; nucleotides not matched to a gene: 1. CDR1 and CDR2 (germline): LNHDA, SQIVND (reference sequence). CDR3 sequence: CASSTDRDTEAFF. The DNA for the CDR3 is TGTGCCAGTAGTACGGACAGGGACACTGAAGCTTTCTTT.

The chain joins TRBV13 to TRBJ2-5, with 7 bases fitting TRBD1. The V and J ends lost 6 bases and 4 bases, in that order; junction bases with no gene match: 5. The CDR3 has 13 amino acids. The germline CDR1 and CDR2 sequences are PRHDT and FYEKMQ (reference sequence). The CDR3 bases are TGTGCCAGCAGTACAGGGGAGAGAGAGACCCAGTACTTC. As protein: CASSTGERETQYF.

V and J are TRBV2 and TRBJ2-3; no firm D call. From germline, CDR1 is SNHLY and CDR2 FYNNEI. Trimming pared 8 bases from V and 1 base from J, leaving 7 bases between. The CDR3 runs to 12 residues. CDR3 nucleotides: TGTGCCAGCCCCCTCCGCACAGATACGCAGTATTTT. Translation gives CASPLRTDTQYF.

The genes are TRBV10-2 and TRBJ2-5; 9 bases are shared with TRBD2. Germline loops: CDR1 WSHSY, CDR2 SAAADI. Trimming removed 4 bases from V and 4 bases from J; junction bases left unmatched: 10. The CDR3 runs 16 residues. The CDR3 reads CASSGGLARGGETQYF. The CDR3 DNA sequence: TGCGCCAGCAGTGGGGGACTAGCCCGGGGTGGAGAGACCCAGTACTTC.

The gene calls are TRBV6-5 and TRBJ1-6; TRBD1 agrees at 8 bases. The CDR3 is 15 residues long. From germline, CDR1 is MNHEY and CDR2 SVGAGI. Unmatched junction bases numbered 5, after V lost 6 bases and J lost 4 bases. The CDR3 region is CASSQGQAYNSPLHF. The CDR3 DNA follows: TGTGCCAGCAGCCAGGGACAGGCTTATAATTCACCCCTCCACTTT.

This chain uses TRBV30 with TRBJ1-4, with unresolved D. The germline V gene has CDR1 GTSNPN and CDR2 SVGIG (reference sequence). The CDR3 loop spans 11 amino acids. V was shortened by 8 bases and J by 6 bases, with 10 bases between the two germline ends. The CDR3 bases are TGTGCCGCAGAAAGCGATGAAAAACTGTTTTTT. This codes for CAAESDEKLFF. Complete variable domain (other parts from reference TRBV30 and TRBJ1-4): SQTIHQWPATLVQPVGSPLSLECTVEGTSNPNLYWYRQAAGRGLQLLFYSVGIGQISSEVPQNLSASRPQDRQFILSSKKLLLSDSGFYLCAAESDEKLFFGSGTQLSVL.

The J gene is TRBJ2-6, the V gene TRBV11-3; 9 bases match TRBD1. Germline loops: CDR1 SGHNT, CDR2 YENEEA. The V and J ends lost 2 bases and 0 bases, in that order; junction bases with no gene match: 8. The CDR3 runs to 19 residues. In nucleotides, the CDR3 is TGTGCCAGCAGCTTAACTCCTGACAGGGGGGGCTCTGGGGCCAACGTCCTGACTTTC. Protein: CASSLTPDRGGSGANVLTF.

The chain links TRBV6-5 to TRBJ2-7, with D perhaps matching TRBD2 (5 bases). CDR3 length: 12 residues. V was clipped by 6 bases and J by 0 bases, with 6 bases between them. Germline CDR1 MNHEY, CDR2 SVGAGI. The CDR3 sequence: CASRGSSYEQYF. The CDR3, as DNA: TGTGCCAGCAGGGGGAGCTCCTACGAGCAGTACTTC.

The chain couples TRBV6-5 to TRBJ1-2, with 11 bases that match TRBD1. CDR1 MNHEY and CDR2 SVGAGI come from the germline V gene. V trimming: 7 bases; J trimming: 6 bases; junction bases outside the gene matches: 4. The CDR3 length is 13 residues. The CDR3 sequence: CASTQGQGDGYTF. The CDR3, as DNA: TGTGCCAGCACCCAGGGACAGGGGGATGGCTACACCTTC.

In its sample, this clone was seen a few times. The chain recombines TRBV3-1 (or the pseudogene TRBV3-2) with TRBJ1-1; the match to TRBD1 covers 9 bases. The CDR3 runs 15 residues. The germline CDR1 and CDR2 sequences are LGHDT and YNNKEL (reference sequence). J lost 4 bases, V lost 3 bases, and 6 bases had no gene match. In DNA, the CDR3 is TGTGCCAGCAGCCAGGGACCGGGACAGGGCACTGAAGCTTTCTTT. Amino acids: CASSQGPGQGTEAFF.

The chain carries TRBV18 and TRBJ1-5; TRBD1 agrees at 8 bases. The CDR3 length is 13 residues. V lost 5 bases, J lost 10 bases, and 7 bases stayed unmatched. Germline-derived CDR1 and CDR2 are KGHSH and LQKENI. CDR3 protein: CASSGQGEGPQHF. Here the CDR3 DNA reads TGTGCCAGCTCAGGACAGGGAGAGGGTCCCCAGCATTTT.

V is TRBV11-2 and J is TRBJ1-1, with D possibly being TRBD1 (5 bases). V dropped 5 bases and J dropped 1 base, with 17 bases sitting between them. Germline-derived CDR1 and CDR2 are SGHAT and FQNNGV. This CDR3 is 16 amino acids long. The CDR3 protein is CASSVGWRGWNTEAFF. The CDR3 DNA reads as TGTGCCAGCAGCGTAGGGTGGAGGGGTTGGAACACTGAAGCTTTCTTT.

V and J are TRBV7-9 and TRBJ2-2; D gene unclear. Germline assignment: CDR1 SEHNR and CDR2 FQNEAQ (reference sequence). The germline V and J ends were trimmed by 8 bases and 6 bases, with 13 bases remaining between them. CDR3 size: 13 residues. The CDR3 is CASVMLWPGELFF. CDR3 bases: TGTGCCAGCGTGATGTTGTGGCCCGGGGAGCTGTTTTTT.